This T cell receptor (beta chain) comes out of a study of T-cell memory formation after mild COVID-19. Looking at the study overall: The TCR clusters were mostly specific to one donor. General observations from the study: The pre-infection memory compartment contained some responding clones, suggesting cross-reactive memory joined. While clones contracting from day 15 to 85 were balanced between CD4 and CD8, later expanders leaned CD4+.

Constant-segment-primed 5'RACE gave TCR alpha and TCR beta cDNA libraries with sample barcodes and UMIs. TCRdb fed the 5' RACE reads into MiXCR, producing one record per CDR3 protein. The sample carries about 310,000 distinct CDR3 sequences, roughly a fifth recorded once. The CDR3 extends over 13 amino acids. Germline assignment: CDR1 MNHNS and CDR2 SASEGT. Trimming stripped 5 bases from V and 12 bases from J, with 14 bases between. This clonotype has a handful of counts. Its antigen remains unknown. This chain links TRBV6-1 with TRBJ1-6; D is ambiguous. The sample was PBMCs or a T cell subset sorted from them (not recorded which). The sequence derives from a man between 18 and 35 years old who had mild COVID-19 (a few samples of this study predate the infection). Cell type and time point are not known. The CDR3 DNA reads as TGTGCCAGCAGTTCCCAGTTGGGTCGACCCCTCCACTTT. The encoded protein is CASSSQLGRPLHF.